Listed below are T cell receptor beta chains from one sample, sequenced in a study of response to subunit inactivated influenza vaccine. MiXCR, applied by TCRdb to the RT-PCR reads, yields one record per CDR3 protein. The sample has about 800,000 distinct CDR3 sequences, about 20% seen once. This sample comprised PBMCs from blood, obtained around 5 days after vaccination. These receptors were taken from a man in his fifties who received an inactivated influenza vaccine. Both conserved end residues are part of each CDR3. The D gene is left open where the match is weak. Not all rows give a size; the values are once, few, many and, for expanded clones, a class.

J gene: TRBJ2-7; clone size: few; V gene: TRBV29-1; D gene: TRBD2; CDR3 DNA: TGCAGCGTGGGACTAGCGGCCACCTTTGAGGAGCAGTACTTC; CDR3 protein: CSVGLAATFEEQYF
J gene: TRBJ1-6; clone size: few; V gene: TRBV7-2; D gene: .; CDR3 DNA: TGTGCCAGCAGCTTATACCGGGGCCGAGGATCACCCCTCCACTTT; CDR3 protein: CASSLYRGRGSPLHF
J gene: TRBJ2-2; clone size: .; V gene: TRBV20-1; D gene: TRBD2; CDR3 DNA: TGCAGTGCTACGCTGGGACTAGCCCGACGAGGGGAGCTGTTTTTT; CDR3 protein: CSATLGLARRGELFF
J gene: TRBJ1-1; clone size: .; V gene: TRBV12-3/TRBV12-4; D gene: TRBD1; CDR3 DNA: TGTGCCAGCAGTACAGGGGTGGGTACTGAAGCTTTCTTT; CDR3 protein: CASSTGVGTEAFF
J gene: TRBJ2-7; clone size: .; V gene: TRBV6-5; D gene: TRBD2; CDR3 DNA: TGTGCCAGCAGTTACTCGGGACTAGCGGGAGTCCACGAGCAGTACTTC; CDR3 protein: CASSYSGLAGVHEQYF
J gene: TRBJ2-5; clone size: .; V gene: TRBV5-1; D gene: .; CDR3 DNA: TGCGCCAGCAGCTTGCAGGATTACCAAGAGACCCAGTACTTC; CDR3 protein: CASSLQDYQETQYF
J gene: TRBJ1-1; clone size: few; V gene: TRBV12-3/TRBV12-4; D gene: .; CDR3 DNA: TGTGCCAGCAGTCGAGGGGGTGAAGCTTTCTTT; CDR3 protein: CASSRGGEAFF
J gene: TRBJ2-3; clone size: .; V gene: TRBV6-1; D gene: .; CDR3 DNA: TGTGCCAGCATCCTCAATACGCAGTATTTT; CDR3 protein: CASILNTQYF
J gene: TRBJ2-7; clone size: few; V gene: TRBV5-6; D gene: .; CDR3 DNA: TGTGCCAGCAGCTTTCTTGACAGGAGCTCCTACGAGCAGTACTTC; CDR3 protein: CASSFLDRSSYEQYF
J gene: TRBJ2-3; clone size: many; V gene: TRBV7-6; D gene: .; CDR3 DNA: TGTGCCAGCAGCCTGACTGAACGCGGCACAGATACGCAGTATTTT; CDR3 protein: CASSLTERGTDTQYF
J gene: TRBJ2-3; clone size: .; V gene: TRBV12-3/TRBV12-4; D gene: TRBD2; CDR3 DNA: TGTGCCAGCAGTTTTGCCGGGACTAGCGGGGGGCCTTCCTTCACAGATACGCAGTATTTT; CDR3 protein: CASSFAGTSGGPSFTDTQYF
J gene: TRBJ1-2; clone size: few; V gene: TRBV18; D gene: .; CDR3 DNA: TGTGCCAGCTCAGAAGGACCGGCACACTATGGCTACACCTTC; CDR3 protein: CASSEGPAHYGYTF
J gene: TRBJ2-5; clone size: .; V gene: TRBV18; D gene: .; CDR3 DNA: TGTGCCAGCTCACCCTTTTCAGACCAAGAGACCCAGTACTTC; CDR3 protein: CASSPFSDQETQYF
J gene: TRBJ2-5; clone size: .; V gene: TRBV5-5; D gene: TRBD1; CDR3 DNA: TGTGCCAGCAGCTCGGCGTTATCAGGGGGTAAAGAGACCCAGTACTTC; CDR3 protein: CASSSALSGGKETQYF
J gene: TRBJ2-5; clone size: few; V gene: TRBV10-3; D gene: TRBD1; CDR3 DNA: TGTGCCATCAGTGAGGAAGGAGGACAGGGTGAGACCCAGTACTTC; CDR3 protein: CAISEEGGQGETQYF
J gene: TRBJ2-1; clone size: .; V gene: TRBV5-1; D gene: TRBD1; CDR3 DNA: TGCGCCAGCAGCTTGGAGGCGACAGGGGGCGGTGAGCAGTTCTTC; CDR3 protein: CASSLEATGGGEQFF
J gene: TRBJ1-4; clone size: few; V gene: TRBV5-6; D gene: .; CDR3 DNA: TGTGCCAGCAGCTTGGGACTATTCGCAACTAATGAAAAACTGTTTTTT; CDR3 protein: CASSLGLFATNEKLFF
J gene: TRBJ2-6; clone size: few; V gene: TRBV20-1; D gene: .; CDR3 DNA: TGCAGTGCGACCAGGGGAAGGCCTGGGGCCAACGTCCTGACTTTC; CDR3 protein: CSATRGRPGANVLTF
J gene: TRBJ2-7; clone size: few; V gene: TRBV7-9; D gene: TRBD2; CDR3 DNA: TGTGCCAGCAGCTTAGCGGGAGGGCAACACGAGCAGTACTTC; CDR3 protein: CASSLAGGQHEQYF
J gene: TRBJ2-7; clone size: .; V gene: TRBV2; D gene: TRBD1; CDR3 DNA: TGTGCCAGCAGGCTAGGGACAGGGGTGAACTACGAGCAGTACTTC; CDR3 protein: CASRLGTGVNYEQYF
J gene: TRBJ2-1; clone size: .; V gene: TRBV12-3/TRBV12-4; D gene: TRBD2; CDR3 DNA: TGTGCCAGCAATCTAGCGGGGGGGTGGGGTGAGCAGTTCTTC; CDR3 protein: CASNLAGGWGEQFF
J gene: TRBJ2-5; clone size: .; V gene: TRBV20-1; D gene: TRBD2; CDR3 DNA: TGCAGTGCTAGAGATCGGGCTAGCGGGAGCGAGACCCAGTACTTC; CDR3 protein: CSARDRASGSETQYF
J gene: TRBJ1-6; clone size: few; V gene: TRBV5-1; D gene: .; CDR3 DNA: TGCGCCAGCAGCTTGGGATCGGGGCGGGTTTCTTCTCGTTCACCCCTCCACTTT; CDR3 protein: CASSLGSGRVSSRSPLHF
J gene: TRBJ2-3; clone size: .; V gene: TRBV6-2/TRBV6-3; D gene: .; CDR3 DNA: TGTGCCAGCAGTTACGACACTCGGCGGGACCCTGGAGATACGCAGTATTTT; CDR3 protein: CASSYDTRRDPGDTQYF
J gene: TRBJ2-5; clone size: .; V gene: TRBV29-1; D gene: TRBD1; CDR3 DNA: TGCAGCGCGACAGGGGGCTTTATCGGAGAGACCCAGTACTTC; CDR3 protein: CSATGGFIGETQYF
J gene: TRBJ2-7; clone size: few; V gene: TRBV20-1; D gene: .; CDR3 DNA: TGCAGTGCCTCGGCTAGCTACGAGCAGTACTTC; CDR3 protein: CSASASYEQYF
J gene: TRBJ2-7; clone size: .; V gene: TRBV24-1; D gene: .; CDR3 DNA: TGTGCCACCAGCCCCTCAGGGTACGAGCAGTACTTC; CDR3 protein: CATSPSGYEQYF
J gene: TRBJ2-3; clone size: few; V gene: TRBV28; D gene: TRBD1; CDR3 DNA: TGTGCCAGCAGCAACAGGGGCTCTCACACAGATACGCAGTATTTT; CDR3 protein: CASSNRGSHTDTQYF
J gene: TRBJ2-6; clone size: .; V gene: TRBV11-2; D gene: TRBD1; CDR3 DNA: TGTGCCAGCAGCTACGGGACAGGGGGCGCTGGGGCCAACGTCCTGACTTTC; CDR3 protein: CASSYGTGGAGANVLTF
J gene: TRBJ1-1; clone size: few; V gene: TRBV12-3/TRBV12-4; D gene: TRBD1; CDR3 DNA: TGTGCCAGCAGGAAAGACAGGGGGCCTGCTTTCTTT; CDR3 protein: CASRKDRGPAFF
J gene: TRBJ1-1; clone size: few; V gene: TRBV20-1; D gene: TRBD1; CDR3 DNA: TGCAGTGCTCACGCACCGGGACAGGGGCTTACTGAAGCTTTCTTT; CDR3 protein: CSAHAPGQGLTEAFF
J gene: TRBJ2-7; clone size: many; V gene: TRBV7-8; D gene: .; CDR3 DNA: TGTGCCAGCAGCTTAGTAGGGTCTGCGTCCTACGAGCAGTACTTC; CDR3 protein: CASSLVGSASYEQYF
J gene: TRBJ2-4; clone size: few; V gene: TRBV27; D gene: .; CDR3 DNA: TGTGCCAGCAGTTCGAGACAGCCGAGGGACATTCAGTACTTC; CDR3 protein: CASSSRQPRDIQYF
J gene: TRBJ2-1; clone size: many; V gene: TRBV4-3; D gene: TRBD2; CDR3 DNA: TGCGCCAGCAGCCAGGAGGGGACTAGCGGGTACAATGAGCAGTTCTTC; CDR3 protein: CASSQEGTSGYNEQFF
J gene: TRBJ1-5; clone size: few; V gene: TRBV20-1; D gene: .; CDR3 DNA: TGCAGTGCTAGAGGGGACAAGCTAAATCAGCCCCAGCATTTT; CDR3 protein: CSARGDKLNQPQHF
J gene: TRBJ2-7; clone size: .; V gene: TRBV7-2; D gene: .; CDR3 DNA: TGTGCCAGCAGCCGGGCCCCATCCTACGAGCAGTACTTC; CDR3 protein: CASSRAPSYEQYF
J gene: TRBJ2-7; clone size: few; V gene: TRBV29-1; D gene: TRBD1; CDR3 DNA: TGCAGCGTTGAGGGTGAAGGGGGCGCGTCCTACGAGCAGTACTTC; CDR3 protein: CSVEGEGGASYEQYF
J gene: TRBJ2-7; clone size: few; V gene: TRBV6-1; D gene: TRBD2; CDR3 DNA: TGTGCCAGCTCTCGGGGACTAACCGACTTCTACGAGCAGTACTTC; CDR3 protein: CASSRGLTDFYEQYF
J gene: TRBJ2-3; clone size: .; V gene: TRBV30; D gene: .; CDR3 DNA: TGTGCCTGGAGTGTAGGTAGCACAGATACGCAGTATTTT; CDR3 protein: CAWSVGSTDTQYF
J gene: TRBJ2-5; clone size: .; V gene: TRBV7-2; D gene: TRBD2; CDR3 DNA: TGTGCCAGCAGCTCCGGGGGACTAGCGGGGATCAGGGAGACCCAGTACTTC; CDR3 protein: CASSSGGLAGIRETQYF
J gene: TRBJ2-1; clone size: few; V gene: TRBV5-6; D gene: .; CDR3 DNA: TGTGCCAGCAGACGAGGGCCCGGGAGTTCCTACAATGAGCAGTTCTTC; CDR3 protein: CASRRGPGSSYNEQFF
J gene: TRBJ2-5; clone size: few; V gene: TRBV6-1; D gene: TRBD2; CDR3 DNA: TGTGCCAGCACCCCGTGGGGAGGGAGGGAGACCCAGTACTTC; CDR3 protein: CASTPWGGRETQYF
J gene: TRBJ1-1; clone size: many; V gene: TRBV7-2; D gene: .; CDR3 DNA: TGTGCCAGCAGCGACCCTCAGGTTCCCTCGAACACTGAAGCTTTCTTT; CDR3 protein: CASSDPQVPSNTEAFF
J gene: TRBJ2-2; clone size: few; V gene: TRBV4-3; D gene: TRBD2; CDR3 DNA: TGCGCCAGCAGCCAAGAGGCTAGCGGGAGGTGGGCCACCGGGGAGCTGTTTTTT; CDR3 protein: CASSQEASGRWATGELFF
J gene: TRBJ2-7; clone size: .; V gene: TRBV20-1; D gene: .; CDR3 DNA: TGCAGTGCTAGATCCGGGTTAGCGGATTACGAGCAGTACTTC; CDR3 protein: CSARSGLADYEQYF
J gene: TRBJ2-1; clone size: .; V gene: TRBV5-1; D gene: .; CDR3 DNA: TGCGCCAGCACCAACCTAGGGTTTGAGCAGTTCTTC; CDR3 protein: CASTNLGFEQFF
J gene: TRBJ2-3; clone size: .; V gene: TRBV27; D gene: TRBD2; CDR3 DNA: TGTGCCAGCAGTTTTTGGGCTAGCGGGGGGGCCGTCCTCCCAGATACGCAGTATTTT; CDR3 protein: CASSFWASGGAVLPDTQYF
J gene: TRBJ1-1; clone size: many; V gene: TRBV4-3; D gene: .; CDR3 DNA: TGCGCCAGCAGCCAAGGGGGCACTCTGAACACTGAAGCTTTCTTT; CDR3 protein: CASSQGGTLNTEAFF
J gene: TRBJ1-6; clone size: .; V gene: TRBV3-1; D gene: .; CDR3 DNA: TGTGCCAGCAGCCAAGGAGGAAATTCCTATAATTCACCCCTCCACTTT; CDR3 protein: CASSQGGNSYNSPLHF
J gene: TRBJ2-2; clone size: few; V gene: TRBV12-3/TRBV12-4; D gene: .; CDR3 DNA: TGTGCCAGCACCGCACGGGGAAGGTCGTACACCGGGGAGCTGTTTTTT; CDR3 protein: CASTARGRSYTGELFF